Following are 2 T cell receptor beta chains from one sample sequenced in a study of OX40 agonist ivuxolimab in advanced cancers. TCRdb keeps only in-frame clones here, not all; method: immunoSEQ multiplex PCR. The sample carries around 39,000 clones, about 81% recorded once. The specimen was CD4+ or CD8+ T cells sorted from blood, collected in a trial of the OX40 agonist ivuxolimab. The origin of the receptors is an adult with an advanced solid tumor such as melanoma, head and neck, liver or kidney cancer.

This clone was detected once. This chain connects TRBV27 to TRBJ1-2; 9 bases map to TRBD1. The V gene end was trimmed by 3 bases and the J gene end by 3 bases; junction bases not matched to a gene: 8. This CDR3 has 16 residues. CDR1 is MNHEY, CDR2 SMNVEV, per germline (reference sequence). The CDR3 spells CASSFSGTGNDYGYTF. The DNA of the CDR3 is TGTGCCAGCAGTTTCTCCGGGACAGGGAACGACTATGGCTACACCTTC.

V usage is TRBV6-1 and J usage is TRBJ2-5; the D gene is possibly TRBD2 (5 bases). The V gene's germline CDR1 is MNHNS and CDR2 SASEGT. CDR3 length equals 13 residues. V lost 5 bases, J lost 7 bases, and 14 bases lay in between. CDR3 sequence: CASSLNVAGTQYF. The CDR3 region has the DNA TGTGCCAGCAGTCTCAACGTCGCGGGGACCCAGTACTTC.